This passage covers 9 T cell receptor beta chains from one sample sequenced in a study of beta chain features in type 1 diabetes. The study reverse transcribed the entire isolated RNA, so it sequenced expressed TCRB transcripts. Sequencing used immunoSEQ multiplex PCR; TCRdb keeps in-frame clones, though not all of them. The data contain roughly 170,000 clones, about 12% of them singletons. The sequenced sample was central memory CD4+ T cells from blood. These receptors originate from a woman aged 18 to 35 in good health.

V is TRBV30 and J is TRBJ2-1; possible D gene TRBD1, 6 bases. Germline CDR1 and CDR2: GTSNPN and SVGIG (reference sequence). The CDR3 loop spans 15 amino acids. The V end was cut by 0 bases, the J end by 4 bases, with 13 bases between. The CDR3, as DNA: TGTGCCTGGAGTGTAAAGGCAGGGACATACAATGAGCAGTTCTTC. This sequence encodes CAWSVKAGTYNEQFF. The full variable domain, with the rest looked up from reference TRBV30 and TRBJ2-1, is SQTIHQWPATLVQPVGSPLSLECTVEGTSNPNLYWYRQAAGRGLQLLFYSVGIGQISSEVPQNLSASRPQDRQFILSSKKLLLSDSGFYLCAWSVKAGTYNEQFFGPGTRLTVL.

This clone came up a few times. The chain combines TRBV28 with TRBJ1-1, with D possibly being TRBD1 (5 bases). V lost 5 bases to trimming and J lost 1 base, with 8 bases between them. The CDR3 is 13 residues long. The V gene's germline CDR1 is MDHEN and CDR2 SYDVKM. The CDR3: CASSPGGNTEAFF. CDR3 bases: TGTGCCAGCAGTCCCGGGGGGAACACTGAAGCTTTCTTT. The variable domain in full, with the rest retrieved from reference TRBV28 and TRBJ1-1, is DVKVTQSSRYLVKRTGEKVFLECVQDMDHENMFWYRQDPGLGLRLIYFSYDVKMKEKGDIPEGYSVSREKKERFSLILESASTNQTSMYLCASSPGGNTEAFFGQGTRLTVV.

This clone was counted a few times. The CDR3 region is CATGTTPNYEQYF. The DNA for the CDR3 is TGTGCCACCGGGACTACGCCCAACTACGAGCAGTACTTC. The chain links TRBV25-1 to TRBJ2-7; 7 nucleotides match TRBD2. Germline V gene data show CDR1 as MGHDK and CDR2 as SYGVNS. The CDR3 length is 13 residues. V was clipped by 10 bases and J by 3 bases; unmatched bases: 9.

The chain joins TRBV11-2 to TRBJ1-1; a possible D gene is TRBD1 (6 bases). Looked up from germline, CDR1 is SGHAT and CDR2 is FQNNGV. The CDR3 has 14 amino acids. The germline V and J ends were trimmed by 4 bases and 3 bases, with 12 bases remaining between them. The CDR3 coding sequence is TGTGCCAGCAGCTACAGGGTAGAGGACACTGAAGCTTTCTTT. Amino acids: CASSYRVEDTEAFF.

This clone has only a few counts. The chain has TRBV4-1 and TRBJ2-7; TRBD2 aligns across 9 bases. Germline V CDR1 and CDR2: MGHRA, YSYEKL. The CDR3 loop spans 15 amino acids. After removal of 7 bases from V and 5 bases from J, the junction contained 12 bases not matched to a gene. The CDR3 DNA follows: TGCGCCAGCACCCCCTCTCAGCGGGAGGATGACGAGCAGTACTTC. Amino acid sequence: CASTPSQREDDEQYF.

In its sample, this clone was seen a few times. The chain uses TRBV5-1 and TRBJ2-7, with TRBD2 as a possible D gene (6 bases). The V end lost 4 bases, the J end lost 5 bases, and 10 bases lay between the germline ends. The CDR3 spans 12 residues. Germline CDR1 reads SGHRS; CDR2 reads YFSETQ. The CDR3 region has the DNA TGCGCCAGCAGCCCGGACTACCACGAGCAGTACTTC. This translates into CASSPDYHEQYF.

This clone was observed a handful of times. This sequence joins TRBV29-1 and TRBJ1-1; 9 bases are a match to TRBD1. Germline CDR1 SQVTM, CDR2 ANQGSEA. The CDR3 is 15 residues long. V dropped 8 bases and J dropped 0; count of bases not matched to a gene: 10. The CDR3 DNA reads as TGCAGCTTCGAGGACAGGGGCGCGATGAACACTGAAGCTTTCTTT. Protein: CSFEDRGAMNTEAFF. The full variable domain, with the rest looked up from reference TRBV29-1 and TRBJ1-1, is SAVISQKPSRDICQRGTSLTIQCQVDSQVTMMFWYRQQPGQSLTLIATANQGSEATYESGFVIDKFPISRPNLTFSTLTVSNMSPEDSSIYLCSFEDRGAMNTEAFFGQGTRLTVV.

The V and J genes are TRBV30 and TRBJ2-5; 9 nucleotides line up with TRBD2. V shed 2 bases and J 7 bases; nucleotides not matched to a gene: 14. Germline lookup yields CDR1 GTSNPN and CDR2 SVGIG (reference sequence). The CDR3 loop spans 16 amino acids. The CDR3 nucleotides read TGTGCCTGGAGTTTGTATGAGACTAGCGGATTTGGGACCCAGTACTTC. Encoded protein: CAWSLYETSGFGTQYF.

The chain combines TRBV7-9 with TRBJ1-2; D call uncertain. The CDR3 contains 16 residues. Trimming cost V 5 bases and J 6 bases, with 22 bases left between them. From germline, CDR1 is SEHNR and CDR2 FQNEAQ (reference sequence). CDR3 protein: CASSPWRGAGIDGYTF. The CDR3 coding sequence is TGTGCCAGCAGCCCTTGGAGAGGCGCGGGGATCGATGGCTACACCTTC.